Presented here are 28 T cell receptor beta chains from one specimen sequenced in a study of blood T cell repertoires in COVID-19. The protocol was immunoSEQ multiplex PCR, while the TCRdb copy is restricted to in-frame clones and leaves out a portion. The sample includes about 190,000 clones, 86% of them seen just once. Sample: PBMCs or T cells enriched from blood (not recorded which). Receptors were obtained from a middle-aged woman in a cohort exposed to, infected with or recovered from COVID-19 (not recorded which).

V and J are TRBV19 and TRBJ2-2, with 7 bases aligning to TRBD2. The CDR3 loop spans 15 amino acids. V lost 8 bases and J lost 1; bases outside the gene matches: 7. Per germline, CDR1 LNHDA and CDR2 SQIVND (reference sequence). In DNA form, the CDR3 reads TGTGCCAGTCAGGGAGGGCTAGAGAACACCGGGGAGCTGTTTTTT. Protein: CASQGGLENTGELFF. Looking up the rest from reference TRBV19 and TRBJ2-2 gives the full variable domain: DGGITQSPKYLFRKEGQNVTLSCEQNLNHDAMYWYRQDPGQGLRLIYYSQIVNDFQKGDIAEGYSVSREKKESFPLTVTSAQKNPTAFYLCASQGGLENTGELFFGEGSRLTVL.

The genes are TRBV9 and TRBJ2-7; the match to TRBD1 covers 8 bases. This CDR3 spans 13 amino acids. V shed 0 bases, J shed 13 bases, and the junction held 9 bases outside the gene matches. Germline values: CDR1 SGDLS, CDR2 YYNGEE. The CDR3 DNA follows: TGTGCCAGCAGCGTAGCTGCCCGGGACAGGCTATACTTC. Its protein is CASSVAARDRLYF.

The sample holds a few counts of this clone. The rearrangement links TRBV25-1 to TRBJ2-3; TRBD1 agrees at 10 bases. Germline trimming cut 1 base from V and 3 bases from J; bases unmatched to any gene: 4. This CDR3 spans 16 amino acids. Germline CDR1 reads MGHDK; CDR2 reads SYGVNS. The CDR3 DNA is TGTGCCAGCAGTGAATCAGGGACAGGGGCGACAGATACGCAGTATTTT. This encodes CASSESGTGATDTQYF.

The chain couples TRBV12-5 to TRBJ1-1; a weak D match, TRBD1 (6 bases). Trimming left V 2 bases short and J 2 bases short, with 12 bases between. Germline CDR1 is LGHNT and CDR2 is FRNRAP. The CDR3 has 15 residues. The CDR3 here is CASGLFRGENTEAFF. DNA for the CDR3: TGTGCTAGTGGTTTGTTCAGGGGCGAAAACACTGAAGCTTTCTTT.

This clone was counted only a few times. The chain is built from TRBV27 and TRBJ2-7; the match to TRBD2 covers 11 bases. Germline CDR1 is MNHEY and CDR2 is SMNVEV (reference sequence). V lost 5 bases to trimming and J lost 4 bases; unmatched junction nucleotides: 10. The length of the CDR3 is 16 residues. The CDR3 region has the DNA TGTGCCAGCAGTAACACCGGGACTAGCGGATTATACGAGCAGTACTTC. Translated, it gives CASSNTGTSGLYEQYF.

The J gene is TRBJ2-1, the V gene TRBV4-1; tentatively, D is TRBD2 (6 bases). Germline CDR1 is MGHRA and CDR2 is YSYEKL. V was pared by 4 bases and J by 5 bases, with 6 bases between. The CDR3 length is 12 residues. The CDR3 reads CASSREDNEQFF. The CDR3 region has the DNA TGCGCCAGCAGCCGGGAGGACAATGAGCAGTTCTTC.

This sequence joins TRBV6-5 and TRBJ1-5, with unresolved D. The CDR3 spans 13 residues. Trimming shortened V by 5 bases and J by 6 bases, and 11 bases separated the two germline ends. Germline CDR1 and CDR2: MNHEY and SVGAGI. The CDR3 is CASSPSRGQPQHF. The CDR3 bases are TGTGCCAGCAGTCCTAGCCGGGGTCAGCCCCAGCATTTT.

V is TRBV4-3 and J is TRBJ1-4; D might be TRBD1 (6 bases). V gave up 0 bases and J gave up 3 bases, with 8 bases separating them. The CDR3 consists of 15 residues. Germline V gives CDR1 LGHNA, CDR2 YSLEER. CDR3 in DNA: TGCGCCAGCAGCCAAGATGGGGGCCCTAATGAAAAACTGTTTTTT. This codes for CASSQDGGPNEKLFF.

The chain recombines TRBV5-5 with TRBJ2-1; TRBD1 matches at 10 bases. Trimming at V came to 4 bases and at J to 4 bases, leaving 5 bases not matched to a gene. The CDR3 runs to 15 residues. The V gene's germline CDR1 is SGHKS and CDR2 YYEKEE (reference sequence). The CDR3, as DNA: TGTGCCAGCAGCATCCGGGACAGGGGTTACAATGAGCAGTTCTTC. Its translation is CASSIRDRGYNEQFF.

The chain employs TRBV6-5 and TRBJ2-2; no reliable D call. The germline V gene encodes CDR1 MNHEY and CDR2 SVGAGI. The V end lost 0 bases, the J end lost 5 bases, and 4 bases lay between the germline ends. The length of the CDR3 is 13 residues. This CDR3 reads CASSYSSTGELFF. The DNA of the CDR3 is TGTGCCAGCAGTTACTCCTCGACCGGGGAGCTGTTTTTT.

In this sample, this clone turned up once. This chain links TRBV6-5 with TRBJ2-1; D is unresolved. The V gene's germline CDR1 is MNHEY and CDR2 SVGAGI. V was trimmed by 5 bases and J by 2 bases, leaving 7 bases between them. The CDR3 runs 13 residues. CDR3 residues: CASSTRTYNEQFF. CDR3 coding DNA: TGTGCCAGCAGTACAAGAACCTACAATGAGCAGTTCTTC.

The chain uses TRBV2 and TRBJ1-5, with D maybe TRBD1 (6 bases). CDR3 length: 15 residues. Germline V lookup: CDR1 SNHLY, CDR2 FYNNEI. Trimming took 0 bases from V and 6 from J, leaving 12 bases between them. The CDR3 DNA follows: TGTGCCAGCAGTGAAGCGGTCTTGACAGGTCAGCCCCAGCATTTT. It codes for CASSEAVLTGQPQHF.

The chain carries TRBV6-5 and TRBJ2-7; unclear D gene. The V and J ends lost 0 bases and 4 bases respectively, with 16 bases between them. This CDR3 comprises 16 residues. Germline loops: CDR1 MNHEY, CDR2 SVGAGI. The CDR3 sequence: CASSYSLRLVGYEQYF. The CDR3 DNA reads TGTGCCAGCAGTTACTCCCTCCGCCTAGTCGGGTACGAGCAGTACTTC.

The rearrangement uses TRBV6-5 and TRBJ2-3, with D tentatively TRBD1 (6 bases). Trimming pared 9 bases from V and 3 bases from J, leaving 19 bases between. This CDR3 contains 15 residues. Per germline, CDR1 MNHEY and CDR2 SVGAGI. The CDR3 DNA reads as TGTGCCAGTTGGCCAGGGGATTCTAGGACAGATACGCAGTATTTT. The encoded protein is CASWPGDSRTDTQYF.

The V call is TRBV24-1, the J call TRBJ1-5, with D tentatively TRBD1 (5 bases). The CDR3 is 15 amino acids. Trimming took 2 bases from V and 0 from J, leaving 7 bases between them. Germline CDR1 reads KGHDR; CDR2 reads SFDVKD. The CDR3 DNA follows: TGTGCCACCAGTGATTCAGGGTTTAGCAATCAGCCCCAGCATTTT. Translated: CATSDSGFSNQPQHF.

V and J are TRBV7-2 and TRBJ1-2; 7 nucleotides align to TRBD1. V shed 4 bases and J 10 bases; nucleotides not matched to a gene: 6. Germline CDR1 reads SGHTA; CDR2 reads FQGNSA. This CDR3 is 12 amino acids long. Written as DNA, the CDR3 is TGTGCCAGCAGCTCATCAACAGGGGCCTACACCTTC. This gives the protein CASSSSTGAYTF.

The J gene is TRBJ2-7, the V gene TRBV5-6; D might be TRBD2 (6 bases). Germline V gene sequence: CDR1 SGHDT, CDR2 YYEEEE. The CDR3 loop spans 12 amino acids. The V gene lost 4 bases and the J gene lost 6 bases, with 11 bases spanning the gap. CDR3 sequence: CASSPEGREQYF. The CDR3 DNA reads as TGTGCCAGCAGCCCGGAGGGGCGCGAGCAGTACTTC.

The chain carries TRBV19 and TRBJ2-2; TRBD2 agrees at 9 bases. CDR1 LNHDA and CDR2 SQIVND come from the germline V gene (reference sequence). The CDR3 is 14 amino acids. In DNA, the CDR3 is TGTGTCGTCAAAGCGGGAGGTTACACCGGGGAGCTGTTTTTT. Translated, it gives CVVKAGGYTGELFF.

The CDR3 here is CASSLSSTRGLVNQPQHF. CDR3 nucleotide sequence: TGTGCCAGCAGTTTATCATCGACGAGGGGGTTAGTCAATCAGCCCCAGCATTTT. V gene TRBV28 combines with J gene TRBJ1-5, with D perhaps matching TRBD1 (6 bases). The CDR3 runs 18 residues. CDR1 is MDHEN and CDR2 is SYDVKM in the germline V gene. The V gene lost 1 base and the J gene lost 3 bases, with 19 bases spanning the gap.

The chain is built from TRBV4-2 and TRBJ1-1, with 7 nucleotides matching TRBD1. The CDR3 contains 14 residues. After removal of 2 bases from V and 5 bases from J, the junction contained 5 bases not matched to a gene. The germline gives CDR1 LGHNA, CDR2 YNFKEQ. The CDR3 nucleotides read TGTGCCAGCAGCCAACCCGACAGGGAGACTGAAGCTTTCTTT. Protein sequence: CASSQPDRETEAFF.

This chain connects TRBV4-1 to TRBJ2-7; 7 nucleotides line up with TRBD1. With 3 bases clipped from V and 3 bases from J, the junction kept 5 bases outside the gene matches. The CDR3 runs to 14 residues. From germline, CDR1 is MGHRA and CDR2 YSYEKL. The CDR3 spells CASSHDRESYEQYF. For the CDR3, the DNA is TGCGCCAGCAGCCATGACAGGGAGAGCTACGAGCAGTACTTC.

The rearrangement links TRBV7-9 to TRBJ1-2, with D perhaps matching TRBD1 (5 bases). Per germline, CDR1 SEHNR and CDR2 FQNEAQ (reference sequence). The V end was cut by 4 bases, the J end by 4 bases, with 22 bases between. The CDR3 has 17 residues. The CDR3 bases are TGTGCCAGCAGCTCCCCCGGGGGGGATTCCTTACTCTATGGCTACACCTTC. Protein sequence: CASSSPGGDSLLYGYTF. Full variable domain (remainder filled in from reference TRBV7-9 and TRBJ1-2): DTGVSQNPRHKITKRGQNVTFRCDPISEHNRLYWYRQTLGQGPEFLTYFQNEAQLEKSRLLSDRFSAERPKGSFSTLEIQRTEQGDSAMYLCASSSPGGDSLLYGYTFGSGTRLTVV.

The chain employs TRBV4-1 and TRBJ1-4, with TRBD1 matching over 7 bases. With V trimmed by 3 bases and J by 8 bases, 18 bases remained unmatched. The CDR3 is 18 amino acids. The germline V gene has CDR1 MGHRA and CDR2 YSYEKL. The CDR3 DNA sequence: TGCGCCAGCAGCCAGGGAACAGGGGTTCGGGGTGGATACGAAAAACTGTTTTTT. It translates to CASSQGTGVRGGYEKLFF.

The chain carries TRBV27 and TRBJ2-3; D possibly corresponds to TRBD1 (6 bases). The CDR3 is 16 residues long. V lost 0 bases to trimming and J lost 1 base, with 11 bases between them. The germline V gene has CDR1 MNHEY and CDR2 SMNVEV (reference sequence). The CDR3 DNA reads TGTGCCAGCAGTTTATCCGCAGGGGCGGGCACAGATACGCAGTATTTT. This gives the protein CASSLSAGAGTDTQYF.

This sequence joins TRBV4-2 and TRBJ2-1; 7 positions agree with TRBD2. J lost 6 bases, V lost 3 bases, and 5 bases had no gene match. Germline V gene lookup returns CDR1 LGHNA and CDR2 YNFKEQ. The CDR3 extends over 14 amino acids. The CDR3 is CASSHGLGINEQFF. The DNA of the CDR3 is TGTGCCAGCAGCCATGGACTAGGAATCAATGAGCAGTTCTTC.

The J gene is TRBJ2-7, the V gene TRBV19; D uncertain. V was shortened by 6 bases and J by 0 bases, with 15 bases between the two germline ends. CDR3 length equals 15 residues. CDR1 is LNHDA and CDR2 is SQIVND in the germline V gene (reference sequence). This CDR3 is CASSPRGVLSYEQYF. Here the CDR3 DNA reads TGTGCCAGTAGCCCCCGAGGCGTCCTCTCCTACGAGCAGTACTTC.

The V call is TRBV29-1, the J call TRBJ1-2; no firm D call. The CDR3 runs to 14 residues. V lost 0 bases and J 5 bases, leaving 13 bases between the germline ends. Germline-derived CDR1 and CDR2 are SQVTM and ANQGSEA. In DNA, the CDR3 is TGCAGCGTTGAAGATCTCGGACTTGGGTATGGCTACACCTTC. It encodes CSVEDLGLGYGYTF.

V and J are TRBV19 and TRBJ1-4; D may be TRBD1 (6 bases). The CDR3 extends over 13 amino acids. With 3 bases removed from V and 5 bases from J, the gap between germline ends came to 7 bases. From germline, CDR1 is LNHDA and CDR2 SQIVND (reference sequence). CDR3: CASSIQGNEKLFF. DNA of the CDR3: TGTGCCAGTAGTATCCAGGGGAATGAAAAACTGTTTTTT.